This is a list of T cell receptor beta chains from one sample in a study of T cells after yellow fever vaccination. TCRdb itself ran the 5' RACE reads through MiXCR, one entry per CDR3 protein. The sample has approximately 450,000 distinct CDR3 sequences, around 20% seen once; the top ten hold 18%. The sample was PBMCs, taken before the yellow fever booster vaccination. These receptors were taken from a man aged 18 to 35 who received the YFV17D yellow fever vaccine. CDR3s leave out the opening cysteine and the closing phenylalanine or tryptophan. A clone size is listed for some rows: how often the clone was seen (once, few, many), or a class if it is expanded.

J,size,V,CDR3
TRBJ1-5,-,TRBV3-1,ASSQAQGNQPQH
TRBJ2-3,many,TRBV7-9,ASTLGTDTQY
TRBJ2-7,-,TRBV29-1,SVVGSGTYEQY
TRBJ2-3,few,TRBV7-3,ASSSRGGGADTQY
TRBJ2-1,few,TRBV20-1,SAAGTGVWSLQF
TRBJ2-5,few,TRBV5-1,ASSTTSTETQY
TRBJ2-1,few,TRBV20-1,SAPGQGRYEQF
TRBJ1-1,-,TRBV9,ASSAGRGTEAF
TRBJ1-3,few,TRBV28,ASSPKGQGRISGNTIY
TRBJ2-3,few,TRBV6-5,ASSYTGPDGTPPPDTQY
TRBJ1-1,few,TRBV29-1,SVVRGAETEAF
TRBJ2-7,many,TRBV18,ASSPGGQDEQY
TRBJ1-5,few,TRBV20-1,SADPLGGADSNQPQH
TRBJ2-3,many,TRBV7-9,ASSLSEVDTQY
TRBJ2-1,few,TRBV28,ASTPGSGDYNEQF
TRBJ1-1,-,TRBV7-2,ASSAGTGRTEAF
TRBJ1-4,-,TRBV4-1,ASSPTGPDEKLF
TRBJ1-3,-,TRBV20-1,SVPTGRGNTIY
TRBJ2-5,-,TRBV7-8,ASSLGVTGAQETQY
TRBJ2-3,few,TRBV5-1,ASSLGLAAADTQY
TRBJ2-7,-,TRBV20-1,SASDGTFEQY
TRBJ2-5,few,TRBV20-1,SARIGTAQETQY
TRBJ2-3,few,TRBV28,ASSLTGSDTQY
TRBJ2-7,few,TRBV4-2,ASSHEQLTYEQY
TRBJ2-3,few,TRBV15,ATSSTLFRGQDTQY
TRBJ2-5,many,TRBV11-1,ASSTRETQY
TRBJ1-2,few,TRBV7-2,ASSSGDHYGYT
TRBJ1-5,-,TRBV20-1,SATWRGGNQPQH
TRBJ1-2,-,TRBV29-1,SVEVGQGKNYGYT
TRBJ1-4,-,TRBV6-2/TRBV6-3,ASSYGLEKLF
TRBJ2-1,few,TRBV12-3/TRBV12-4,ASSFEAGAYNEQF
TRBJ2-6,-,TRBV7-3,ASSPEGYSGANVLT
TRBJ2-5,-,TRBV10-3,AISDGTGRWETQY
TRBJ2-5,many,TRBV20-1,SASSRGGGETQY
TRBJ2-7,-,TRBV6-1,ASRYGSLSYEQY
TRBJ2-5,few,TRBV12-3/TRBV12-4,ASRRTGGPKETQY
TRBJ1-2,few,TRBV7-8,ASSHGPLGQGGYT
TRBJ1-2,few,TRBV29-1,SVDKGANGYT
TRBJ2-5,-,TRBV20-1,SASMSGGGSWQETQY
TRBJ2-3,few,TRBV15,ATTLGEGGQTDTQY
TRBJ2-5,many,TRBV4-3,ASSQDWTSGGPETQY
TRBJ2-7,few,TRBV6-6,ASERLGSYEQY
TRBJ2-1,few,TRBV12-5,ASGWGTGVNEQF
TRBJ2-5,-,TRBV5-1,ASSFAGAETQY
TRBJ2-2,-,TRBV7-3,ASSPRTAGELF
TRBJ2-3,few,TRBV20-1,SARDPGSARPDTQY
TRBJ1-5,once,TRBV7-2,ASTVYSPPTQPQH
TRBJ1-5,few,TRBV7-2,ASSLRGANQPQH
TRBJ1-1,-,TRBV6-1,ASSGDRGDTEAF
TRBJ2-5,-,TRBV9,ASSVGGGRGETQY
TRBJ1-4,-,TRBV6-1,ASSPYPDPGEKLF
TRBJ2-1,many,TRBV7-2,ASSLVGRVLF
TRBJ1-1,-,TRBV4-1,ASSQPGLGTEAF
TRBJ1-4,-,TRBV27,ASSLQRNEKLF
TRBJ1-1,-,TRBV6-5,ASRIHQEGEAF